Below, 32 T cell receptor beta chains from the same sample are listed, as sequenced in a study of blood T cells in healthy people across ages. Together with a sample-barcoded 5' primer, a J-beta primer mix was included in a second PCR lasting about 7 to 11 cycles. TCRdb used MiXCR to reprocess the 5' RACE reads, holding one entry per CDR3 protein. The sample has roughly 800,000 distinct CDR3 sequences, more than 20% seen once. In addition, the sample was reused for a study of T cells of mothers and their children.

What was sequenced was blood. Receptor source: a boy between 10 and 17 years old in good health.

The V gene is TRBV29-1, the J gene TRBJ2-1; the D is unclear. Trimming took 5 bases from V and 1 from J, leaving 6 bases between them. The length of the CDR3 is 12 residues. Per the germline V gene, CDR1 is SQVTM and CDR2 is ANQGSEA. CDR3 coding DNA: TGCAGCGTTAGCTCGTCCTACAATGAGCAGTTCTTC. This encodes CSVSSSYNEQFF.

This clonotype was observed a few times. The chain recombines TRBV5-1 with TRBJ2-1, with 14 nucleotides matching TRBD2. The CDR3 totals 17 residues. V was clipped by 4 bases and J by 8 bases; unmatched bases: 11. From germline, CDR1 is SGHRS and CDR2 YFSETQ. The CDR3 loop is CASSTGLGLAGVYEQFF. The CDR3 nucleotides read TGCGCCAGCAGCACGGGACTGGGACTAGCGGGAGTTTATGAGCAGTTCTTC.

The genes are TRBV11-2 and TRBJ2-1, with a weak D call TRBD1 (6 bases). V was cut by 5 bases and J by 3 bases, with 17 bases left in between. Germline CDR1 SGHAT, CDR2 FQNNGV. CDR3 size: 16 residues. This CDR3 reads CASSGAGTTNYNEQFF. CDR3 sequence (DNA): TGTGCCAGCAGCGGAGCCGGGACAACTAACTACAATGAGCAGTTCTTC.

The chain employs TRBV11-2 and TRBJ2-5, with TRBD2 as a possible D gene (6 bases). V gave up 2 bases and J gave up 2 bases, with 12 bases separating them. Per the germline V gene, CDR1 is SGHAT and CDR2 is FQNNGV. This CDR3 region has 15 residues. The chain's CDR3 is CASSLLPSAQETQYF. In nucleotides, the CDR3 is TGTGCCAGCAGCTTACTCCCTAGCGCGCAAGAGACCCAGTACTTC.

This clonotype appeared a few times. This chain joins TRBV6-6 and TRBJ2-1; the match to TRBD1 covers 9 bases. The CDR3 length is 15 residues. Germline-derived CDR1 and CDR2 are MNHNY and SVGAGI (reference sequence). With 6 bases clipped from V and 2 bases from J, the junction kept 5 bases outside the gene matches. DNA of the CDR3: TGTGCCAGCAGCCTACGACAGGGGGCCTACAATGAGCAGTTCTTC. Its translation is CASSLRQGAYNEQFF.

This clonotype showed up just a few times. The chain couples TRBV7-8 to TRBJ2-7; 13 positions match TRBD2. J was trimmed by 1 base and V by 1 base; bases with no gene match: 4. Germline V lookup: CDR1 SGHVS, CDR2 FQNEAQ. CDR3 size: 17 residues. CDR3 in DNA: TGTGCCAGCAGCTTAGTAGGGGGACTAGCGGGATCCTACGAGCAGTACTTC. Encoded protein: CASSLVGGLAGSYEQYF.

In its sample, this clonotype was seen a few times. The rearrangement uses TRBV11-2 and TRBJ1-4, with 7 bases identical to TRBD1. V gave up 4 bases and J gave up 7 bases; unmatched junction bases: 12. The germline CDR1 and CDR2 sequences are SGHAT and FQNNGV. The length of the CDR3 is 16 residues. The CDR3: CASSYTGVGASEKLFF. The DNA of the CDR3 is TGTGCCAGCAGCTATACAGGGGTGGGGGCAAGTGAAAAACTGTTTTTT.

This clonotype has just a few counts. The chain has TRBV10-3 and TRBJ2-5; D remains unclear. Per germline, CDR1 ENHRY and CDR2 SYGVKD. Trimming left V 4 bases short and J 1 base short, with 16 bases between. The CDR3 covers 16 residues. The CDR3 bases are TGTGCCATCAGTGCCGATGGAGCAAAGCTCCAAGAGACCCAGTACTTC. As protein: CAISADGAKLQETQYF.

The chain combines TRBV27 with TRBJ1-6; D uncertain. CDR1 is MNHEY, CDR2 SMNVEV, per germline (reference sequence). The CDR3 is made up of 13 amino acids. The V gene lost 10 bases and the J gene lost 7 bases, with 14 bases spanning the gap. CDR3 nucleotide sequence: TGTGCCACTAAGCCCGGGCCGAATTCACCCCTCCACTTT. Translated, it gives CATKPGPNSPLHF.

The rearrangement joins TRBV19 to TRBJ1-6; TRBD1 agrees at 11 bases. The CDR3 is 15 residues long. Per the germline V gene, CDR1 is LNHDA and CDR2 is SQIVND (reference sequence). The trim removed 5 bases at V and 7 bases at J, leaving 4 bases unmatched. CDR3 amino acids: CASSPGTGGNSPLHF. CDR3 DNA sequence: TGTGCCAGTAGTCCCGGGACAGGGGGGAATTCACCCCTCCACTTT. Using reference TRBV19 and TRBJ1-6 for the parts outside the CDR3, the full variable domain is DGGITQSPKYLFRKEGQNVTLSCEQNLNHDAMYWYRQDPGQGLRLIYYSQIVNDFQKGDIAEGYSVSREKKESFPLTVTSAQKNPTAFYLCASSPGTGGNSPLHFGNGTRLTVT.

V gene TRBV28 combines with J gene TRBJ2-7; D is uncertain. V was pared by 3 bases and J by 2 bases, with 11 bases between. Germline V gene lookup returns CDR1 MDHEN and CDR2 SYDVKM. This CDR3 region has 14 residues. The CDR3 DNA follows: TGTGCCAGCAGTTTCTCGCGGACGACCTACGAGCAGTACTTC. Protein: CASSFSRTTYEQYF.

This clonotype was observed a handful of times. V gene TRBV10-3 combines with J gene TRBJ1-2; 10 bases agree with TRBD1. There are 15 residues in the CDR3. The trim removed 3 bases at V and 7 bases at J, leaving 8 bases unmatched. Per the germline V gene, CDR1 is ENHRY and CDR2 is SYGVKD. CDR3 amino acids: CAISDLPTGGIGYTF. The CDR3 bases are TGTGCCATCAGTGACCTACCGACAGGGGGCATTGGCTACACCTTC.

The chain combines TRBV11-2 with TRBJ2-5; TRBD2 aligns across 7 bases. The CDR3 is 17 residues long. The trim removed 0 bases at V and 1 base at J, leaving 8 bases unmatched. The germline gives CDR1 SGHAT, CDR2 FQNNGV. The CDR3 here is CASSLDRGTTFQETQYF. In nucleotides, the CDR3 is TGTGCCAGCAGCTTAGACCGGGGGACTACCTTCCAAGAGACCCAGTACTTC.

This rearrangement joins TRBV3-1 to TRBJ2-3; TRBD2 aligns across 7 bases. The ends lost 8 bases at V and 6 bases at J; junction bases unmatched: 8. The CDR3 is made up of 13 amino acids. Germline CDR1 reads LGHDT; CDR2 reads YNNKEL (reference sequence). DNA for the CDR3: TGTGCCAGCCGCGGGAGAATTATGGATACGCAGTATTTT. It encodes CASRGRIMDTQYF.

This clonotype was counted between two and nine times. This rearrangement joins TRBV10-3 to TRBJ2-1, with D tentatively TRBD1 (6 bases). CDR1 is ENHRY and CDR2 is SYGVKD in the germline V gene. CDR3 size: 13 residues. V dropped 4 bases and J dropped 5 bases, with 9 bases sitting between them. Here the CDR3 DNA reads TGTGCCATCAGTGTAGGGACAAACAATGAGCAGTTCTTC. It encodes CAISVGTNNEQFF.

The V gene is TRBV19, the J gene TRBJ2-1; maybe TRBD1 (5 bases). V shed 7 bases and J shed 0 bases, with 10 bases lying between them. CDR3 length equals 14 residues. Germline V gives CDR1 LNHDA, CDR2 SQIVND (reference sequence). The CDR3 region has the DNA TGTGCCAGTAAAACAGGAAGCTCCTACAATGAGCAGTTCTTC. Encoded protein: CASKTGSSYNEQFF. The entire variable domain, with the rest obtained from reference TRBV19 and TRBJ2-1, is as follows: DGGITQSPKYLFRKEGQNVTLSCEQNLNHDAMYWYRQDPGQGLRLIYYSQIVNDFQKGDIAEGYSVSREKKESFPLTVTSAQKNPTAFYLCASKTGSSYNEQFFGPGTRLTVL.

V is TRBV24-1 and J is TRBJ2-1, with 7 bases that match TRBD2. The germline CDR1 and CDR2 sequences are KGHDR and SFDVKD. The CDR3 covers 16 residues. V trimming: 4 bases; J trimming: 10 bases; junction bases outside the gene matches: 15. CDR3 sequence (DNA): TGTGCCACCAGTGACAGCCCGACTAGCTCTGTTGCCGAGCAGTTCTTC. It is translated as CATSDSPTSSVAEQFF.

This clonotype was seen only a few times. The chain carries TRBV20-1 and TRBJ2-5; no firm D call. The closer fit of TRBJ2-1 to the DNA end suggests the J call may be wrong. The germline V gene encodes CDR1 DFQATT and CDR2 SNEGSKA (reference sequence). This CDR3 is 14 amino acids long. This chain's CDR3 is CSARPTRLGNEQFF. The CDR3 region has the DNA TGCAGTGCACGCCCAACAAGATTGGGGAATGAGCAGTTCTTC.

This clonotype has more than one count but fewer than ten. The rearrangement joins TRBV4-3 to TRBJ2-5; 8 nucleotides line up with TRBD1. The J call is in doubt because the DNA end fits TRBJ2-7 better. Germline CDR1 and CDR2: LGHNA and YSLEER. This CDR3 contains 15 residues. The CDR3 DNA reads as TGCGCCAGCAGCCAAGACAGGGGGCTTACCTACGAGCAGTACTTC. It yields the protein CASSQDRGLTYEQYF.

The CDR3 loop reads CSARATGAPNQPQHF. The CDR3 DNA follows: TGCAGTGCTAGGGCCACAGGGGCACCTAATCAGCCCCAGCATTTT. This sequence joins TRBV20-1 and TRBJ1-5; 7 bases are a match to TRBD1. The trim removed 3 bases at V and 4 bases at J, leaving 9 bases unmatched. Germline V lookup: CDR1 DFQATT, CDR2 SNEGSKA (reference sequence). This CDR3 is built from 15 residues.

This clonotype turned up a few times. The chain employs TRBV12-3 or TRBV12-4 and TRBJ2-5; maybe TRBD2 (7 bases). Between the trimmed V and J ends, which lost 8 bases and 5 bases, there was a span of 21 bases. This CDR3 has 15 amino acids. The CDR3 DNA reads TGTGCCAGCTCCCTCGGAGGGGGGGCCAGGGAGACCCAGTACTTC. Protein: CASSLGGGARETQYF.

The J gene is TRBJ1-5, the V gene TRBV12-3 or TRBV12-4; no reliable D call. Trimming left V 2 bases short and J 1 base short, with 9 bases between. The CDR3 totals 15 residues. The CDR3 DNA follows: TGTGCCAGCAGTTTATCGGGGAAGAGCAATCAGCCCCAGCATTTT. Translation gives CASSLSGKSNQPQHF.

This clonotype was detected a few times. V is TRBV20-1 and J is TRBJ2-6, with D tentatively TRBD2 (5 bases). Between the trimmed V and J ends, which lost 4 bases and 2 bases, there was a span of 15 bases. Germline CDR1 and CDR2: DFQATT and SNEGSKA (reference sequence). The CDR3 has 16 amino acids. CDR3 in DNA: TGCAGTGCTATCAGGAGGACGGAGGCTGGGGCCAACGTCCTGACTTTC. It translates to CSAIRRTEAGANVLTF.

This chain connects TRBV4-1 to TRBJ2-3; TRBD2 aligns across 10 bases. Germline CDR1 and CDR2: MGHRA and YSYEKL. Trimming took 4 bases from V and 3 from J; bases not matched to a gene: 4. The CDR3 runs to 15 residues. CDR3 residues: CASSRSSGGTDTQYF. CDR3 bases: TGCGCCAGCAGCCGATCTAGCGGGGGAACAGATACGCAGTATTTT.

This clonotype was observed a few times. The chain couples TRBV21-1 to TRBJ2-3; TRBD1, as called in the table, went unchecked against the DNA. TRBV21-1 is listed as a pseudogene. CDR3 length equals 23 residues. CDR3 coding DNA: TGTGCCAGCAGCAAAGGGGGAGGACGCGGGACAGGGGGCCACAACCCCCTCACAGATACGCAGTATTTT. This translates into CASSKGGGRGTGGHNPLTDTQYF.

The rearrangement joins TRBV5-1 to TRBJ1-5; 8 bases match TRBD1. The CDR3 spans 17 residues. Germline V gives CDR1 SGHRS, CDR2 YFSETQ. Trimming at V came to 6 bases and at J to 2 bases, leaving 13 bases not matched to a gene. The CDR3 loop is CASTTVDEQGGNQPQHF. CDR3 in DNA: TGCGCCAGCACCACGGTCGACGAACAGGGGGGCAATCAGCCCCAGCATTTT.

J is TRBJ1-6 and V is TRBV29-1; D remains unclear. V was clipped by 1 base and J by 10 bases, with 17 bases between them. The CDR3 spans 15 residues. Germline loops: CDR1 SQVTM, CDR2 ANQGSEA. The CDR3 region is CSVEARGLDRSPLHF. DNA for the CDR3: TGCAGCGTTGAAGCCCGGGGTTTGGATCGATCACCCCTCCACTTT. The whole variable domain, filled in from reference TRBV29-1 and TRBJ1-6, reads SAVISQKPSRDICQRGTSLTIQCQVDSQVTMMFWYRQQPGQSLTLIATANQGSEATYESGFVIDKFPISRPNLTFSTLTVSNMSPEDSSIYLCSVEARGLDRSPLHFGNGTRLTVT.

This clonotype has just a few counts. The rearrangement joins TRBV20-1 to TRBJ2-2; no clear D gene. This CDR3 is built from 14 residues. Germline CDR1 DFQATT, CDR2 SNEGSKA (reference sequence). V was shortened by 6 bases and J by 2 bases, with 13 bases between the two germline ends. CDR3 nucleotides: TGCAGTGCAGGTGGTAGGGTCAACACCGGGGAGCTGTTTTTT. It yields the protein CSAGGRVNTGELFF.

This clonotype was seen a handful of times. The chain couples TRBV27 to TRBJ2-2; D not resolved. CDR3 length: 14 residues. CDR1 and CDR2 (germline): MNHEY, SMNVEV (reference sequence). Trimming cost V 0 bases and J 4 bases, with 6 bases left between them. The CDR3 DNA reads TGTGCCAGCAGTTTATCGATTAGCACCGGGGAGCTGTTTTTT. It specifies CASSLSISTGELFF.

V usage is TRBV7-9 and J usage is TRBJ2-1; TRBD2 agrees at 10 bases. V dropped 4 bases and J dropped 6; count of bases not matched to a gene: 6. CDR1 SEHNR and CDR2 FQNEAQ come from the germline V gene (reference sequence). The CDR3 is 15 residues long. The CDR3 loop reads CASSSMQREGNEQFF. CDR3 nucleotide sequence: TGTGCCAGCAGCTCCATGCAGCGGGAGGGCAATGAGCAGTTCTTC.

This chain links TRBV10-3 with TRBJ1-2; D is perhaps TRBD1 (5 bases). CDR1 is ENHRY and CDR2 is SYGVKD in the germline V gene. The CDR3 consists of 14 residues. The V end was cut by 2 bases, the J end by 4 bases, with 11 bases between. In DNA, the CDR3 is TGTGCCATCAGTGAGCCGGGGACCTCCTATGGCTACACCTTC. Translation gives CAISEPGTSYGYTF.

This clonotype was picked up a small number of times. The V gene is TRBV7-9, the J gene TRBJ1-1; 8 positions match TRBD1. The CDR3 runs 15 residues. The J segment lost 1 base and the V segment lost 5 bases, leaving 6 bases of the junction unmatched. The germline V gene encodes CDR1 SEHNR and CDR2 FQNEAQ (reference sequence). CDR3 sequence: CASSHGQGSNTEAFF. The CDR3 region has the DNA TGTGCCAGCAGCCATGGACAGGGCTCGAACACTGAAGCTTTCTTT.